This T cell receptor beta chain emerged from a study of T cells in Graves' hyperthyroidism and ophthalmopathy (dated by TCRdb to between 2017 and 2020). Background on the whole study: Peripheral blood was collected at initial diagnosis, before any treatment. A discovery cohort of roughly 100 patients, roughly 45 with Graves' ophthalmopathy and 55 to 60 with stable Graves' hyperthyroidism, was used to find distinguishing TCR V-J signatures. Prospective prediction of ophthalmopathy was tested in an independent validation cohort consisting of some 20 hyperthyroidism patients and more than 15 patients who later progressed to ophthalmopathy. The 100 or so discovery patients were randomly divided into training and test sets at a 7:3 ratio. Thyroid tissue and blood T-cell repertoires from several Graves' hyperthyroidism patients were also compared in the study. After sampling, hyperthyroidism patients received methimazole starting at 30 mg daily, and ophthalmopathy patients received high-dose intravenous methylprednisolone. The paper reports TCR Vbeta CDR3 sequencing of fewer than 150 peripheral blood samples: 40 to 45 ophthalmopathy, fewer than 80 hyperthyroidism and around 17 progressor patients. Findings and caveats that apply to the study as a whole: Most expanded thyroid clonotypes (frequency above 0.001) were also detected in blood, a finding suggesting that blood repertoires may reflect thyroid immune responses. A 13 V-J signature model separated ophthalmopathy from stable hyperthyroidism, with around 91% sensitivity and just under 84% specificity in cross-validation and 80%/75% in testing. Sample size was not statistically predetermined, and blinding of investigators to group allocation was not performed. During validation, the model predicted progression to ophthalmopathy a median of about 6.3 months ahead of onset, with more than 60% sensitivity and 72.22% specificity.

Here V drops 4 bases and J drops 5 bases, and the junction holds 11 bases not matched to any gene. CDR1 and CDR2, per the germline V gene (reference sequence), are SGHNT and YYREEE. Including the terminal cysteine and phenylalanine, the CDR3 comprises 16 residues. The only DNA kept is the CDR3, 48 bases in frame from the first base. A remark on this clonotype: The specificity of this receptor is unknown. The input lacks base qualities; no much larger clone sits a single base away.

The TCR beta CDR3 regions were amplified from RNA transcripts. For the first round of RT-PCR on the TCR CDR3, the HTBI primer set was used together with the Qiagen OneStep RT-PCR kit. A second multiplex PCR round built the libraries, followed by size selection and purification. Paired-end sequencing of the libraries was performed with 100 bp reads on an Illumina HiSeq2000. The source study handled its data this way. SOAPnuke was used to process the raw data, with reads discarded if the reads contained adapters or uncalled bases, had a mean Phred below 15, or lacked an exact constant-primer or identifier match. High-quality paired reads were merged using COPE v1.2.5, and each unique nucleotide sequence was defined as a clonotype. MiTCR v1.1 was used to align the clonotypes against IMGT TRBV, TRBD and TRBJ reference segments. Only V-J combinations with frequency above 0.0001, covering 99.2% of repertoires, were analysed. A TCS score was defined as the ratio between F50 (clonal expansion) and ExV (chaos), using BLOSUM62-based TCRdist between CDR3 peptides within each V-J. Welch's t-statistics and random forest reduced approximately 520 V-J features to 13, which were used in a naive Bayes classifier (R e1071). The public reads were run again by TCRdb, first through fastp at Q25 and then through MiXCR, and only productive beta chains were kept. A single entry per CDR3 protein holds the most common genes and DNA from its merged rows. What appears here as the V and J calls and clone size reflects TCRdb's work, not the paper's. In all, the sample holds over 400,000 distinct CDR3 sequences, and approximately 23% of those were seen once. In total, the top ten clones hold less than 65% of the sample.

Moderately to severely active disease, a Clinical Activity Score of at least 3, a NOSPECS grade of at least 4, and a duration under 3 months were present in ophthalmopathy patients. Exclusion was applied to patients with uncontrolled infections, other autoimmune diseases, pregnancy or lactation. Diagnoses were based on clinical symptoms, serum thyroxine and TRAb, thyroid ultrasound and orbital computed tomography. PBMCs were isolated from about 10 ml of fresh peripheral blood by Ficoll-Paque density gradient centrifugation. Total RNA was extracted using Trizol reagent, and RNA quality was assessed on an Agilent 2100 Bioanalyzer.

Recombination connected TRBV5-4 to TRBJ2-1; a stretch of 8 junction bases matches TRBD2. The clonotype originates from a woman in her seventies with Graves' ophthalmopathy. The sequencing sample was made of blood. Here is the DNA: TGTGCCAGCAGCCTCCGTCGGACTAGCTGGGACAATGAGCAGTTCTTC. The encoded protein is CASSLRRTSWDNEQFF.